This T cell receptor beta chain stems from a study of blood T cell repertoires in COVID-19. Study-wide background: Acute and convalescent COVID-19 samples came from the United States, Italy and Spain. PBMCs, B-cell-depleted T cells, or T cells were the source of the cDNA or gDNA that made up the material.

Source study methods: Reference gene primer amplification gave nucleated cell count estimates. Clones were read by immunoSEQ multiplex PCR, and TCRdb kept only the in-frame ones, dropping some. V and J calls and clone size come straight from that table; D and trimming were deduced from the DNA. The sample carries approximately 50,000 clones, about 82% recorded once. The CDR3 spans 14 residues. Germline V gene sequence: CDR1 MNHEY, CDR2 SVGAGI. Deletions cut 6 bases from V and 3 bases from J, with 14 bases between. This clone has just a few counts. The sequence was obtained from a human donor in a cohort sampled during active COVID-19. Sequenced: peripheral blood. The V call is TRBV6-5, the J call TRBJ2-5, with unresolved D. Here the CDR3 reads CASSRRLLEETQYF. For the CDR3, the DNA is TGTGCCAGCAGCCGCCGTTTGTTAGAAGAGACCCAGTACTTC.